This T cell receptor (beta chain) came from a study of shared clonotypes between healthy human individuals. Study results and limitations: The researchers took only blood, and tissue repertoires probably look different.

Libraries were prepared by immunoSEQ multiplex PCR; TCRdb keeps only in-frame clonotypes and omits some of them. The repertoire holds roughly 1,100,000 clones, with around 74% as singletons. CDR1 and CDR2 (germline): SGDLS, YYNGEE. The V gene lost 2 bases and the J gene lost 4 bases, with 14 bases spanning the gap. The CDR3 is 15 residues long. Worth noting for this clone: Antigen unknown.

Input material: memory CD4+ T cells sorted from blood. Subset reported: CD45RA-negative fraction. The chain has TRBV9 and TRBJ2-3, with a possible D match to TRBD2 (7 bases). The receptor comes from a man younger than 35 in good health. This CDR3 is CASSVLGGAPDTQYF. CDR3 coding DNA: TGTGCCAGCAGCGTCCTAGGGGGGGCCCCAGATACGCAGTATTTT.